The 3 T cell receptor beta chains below were found in one sample sequenced in a study of blood T cell repertoires in COVID-19 (dated by TCRdb to 2019 to 2021). Library preparation was by the immunoSEQ multiplex PCR assay. Held by TCRdb, this immuneACCESS table contains in-frame sequences only and omits some clones. Under half of the omission traces to an unresolved V gene where checked; the cause of the rest is unknown. Present in this sample are about 150,000 clones, 80% to 90% of which were seen just once. The ten largest account for less than 3.5% of the sample. Input material: peripheral blood. All receptors come from a man between 65 and 79 years old with acute or convalescent COVID-19.

V usage is TRBV7-2 and J usage is TRBJ1-1; perhaps TRBD1 as D (5 bases). Germline lookup yields CDR1 SGHTA and CDR2 FQGNSA. V lost 5 bases, J lost 4 bases, and 23 bases lay in between. This CDR3 comprises 17 residues. The CDR3 loop is CASSLRPGGDFGTEAFF. The CDR3 coding sequence is TGTGCCAGCAGCCTCAGGCCGGGGGGGGATTTTGGCACTGAAGCTTTCTTT. Supplemented by reference TRBV7-2 and TRBJ1-1, the full variable domain reads GAGVSQSPSNKVTEKGKDVELRCDPISGHTALYWYRQSLGQGLEFLIYFQGNSAPDKSGLPSDRFSAERTGGSVSTLTIQRTQQEDSAVYLCASSLRPGGDFGTEAFFGQGTRLTVV.

Here the CDR3 reads CASSPLVAGGRETQYF. The CDR3 DNA is TGTGCCAGCAGCCCCCTCGTAGCGGGAGGGCGAGAGACCCAGTACTTC. This chain links TRBV3-1 (or the pseudogene TRBV3-2) with TRBJ2-5; 11 bases line up with TRBD2. Germline CDR1 is LGHDT and CDR2 is YNNKEL (reference sequence). This CDR3 spans 16 amino acids. V shed 4 bases, J shed 4 bases, and the junction held 8 bases outside the gene matches.

J is TRBJ1-5 and V is TRBV20-1; no clear D. This CDR3 spans 13 amino acids. With 3 bases removed from V and 3 bases from J, the gap between germline ends came to 9 bases. Germline lookup yields CDR1 DFQATT and CDR2 SNEGSKA (reference sequence). The CDR3 sequence is CSASRRFNQPQHF. In DNA, the CDR3 is TGCAGTGCTAGTCGGAGATTCAATCAGCCCCAGCATTTT.